Each of the 15 T cell receptor beta chains below was sequenced from the same sample in a study of blood T cell repertoires in COVID-19. Method: immunoSEQ multiplex PCR; TCRdb's copy keeps in-frame clones and lacks some. The sample contains some 110,000 clones, about 80% of which appear only once. The sequenced sample was peripheral blood. These receptors all come from a man aged 55 to 70 with acute or convalescent COVID-19.

The CDR3 is CASSYTANTEAFF. The CDR3 DNA sequence: TGTGCCAGCAGTTACACTGCGAACACTGAAGCTTTCTTT. V and J are TRBV6-6 and TRBJ1-1; D unresolved. Looked up from germline, CDR1 is MNHNY and CDR2 is SVGAGI (reference sequence). V lost 2 bases to trimming and J lost 1 base, with 5 bases between them. The CDR3 is 13 residues long.

This chain uses TRBV7-2 with TRBJ1-2, with 9 bases fitting TRBD1. The CDR3 is 15 residues long. CDR1 and CDR2 (germline): SGHTA, FQGNSA. Trimming cost V 0 bases and J 6 bases; bases outside gene matches: 5. CDR3 residues: CASSLAGTGPNGYTF. The DNA for the CDR3 is TGTGCCAGCAGCTTAGCCGGGACAGGGCCTAATGGCTACACCTTC.

This chain uses TRBV6-2 or TRBV6-3 with TRBJ2-5, with unresolved D. The germline V and J ends were trimmed by 5 bases and 2 bases, with 6 bases remaining between them. In germline, CDR1 is MNHEY, CDR2 SVGEGT. This CDR3 comprises 12 residues. CDR3 nucleotides: TGTGCCAGCAGTGTAATTCAAGAGACCCAGTACTTC. Amino acids: CASSVIQETQYF.

The genes are TRBV10-1 and TRBJ2-2, with 7 bases fitting TRBD1. The CDR3 has 16 amino acids. Germline V CDR1 and CDR2: WNHNN, SYGVQD (reference sequence). V dropped 2 bases and J dropped 7; count of bases not matched to a gene: 10. The CDR3 bases are TGCGCCAGCAGTGAGCCCCGACAGGGAGTGAACGGGGAGCTGTTTTTT. Amino acids: CASSEPRQGVNGELFF.

This clone came up once. The rearrangement joins TRBV12-5 to TRBJ2-1, with a tentative D call TRBD2 (5 bases). The CDR3 is made up of 14 amino acids. Per the germline V gene, CDR1 is LGHNT and CDR2 is FRNRAP. The ends were cut back, 6 bases at V and 2 bases at J, with 11 bases in the middle. CDR3 region: CASGALATYNEQFF. The CDR3, as DNA: TGTGCTAGTGGGGCCCTAGCAACCTACAATGAGCAGTTCTTC.

This clone was observed at least ten times. The chain employs TRBV5-1 and TRBJ2-2, with TRBD2 identical over 8 bases. The CDR3 runs to 16 residues. Germline assignment: CDR1 SGHRS and CDR2 YFSETQ. The ends lost 4 bases at V and 5 bases at J; junction bases unmatched: 10. The CDR3 here is CASSPGGASGTGELFF. The DNA of the CDR3 is TGCGCCAGCAGCCCAGGAGGGGCTAGCGGGACCGGGGAGCTGTTTTTT.

The gene calls are TRBV19 and TRBJ1-5; D may be TRBD1 (6 bases). Trimming took 3 bases from V and 7 from J, leaving 16 bases between them. The CDR3 covers 15 residues. Germline loops: CDR1 LNHDA, CDR2 SQIVND (reference sequence). As DNA, the CDR3 is TGTGCCAGTAGTATTTACGGCAGGGGAAGGCAGCCCCAGCATTTT. Amino acid sequence: CASSIYGRGRQPQHF.

On this clone: A read error may produce the germline difference seen at one junction end. The V call is TRBV13, the J call TRBJ2-1; possible D gene TRBD2, 6 bases. CDR1 and CDR2 from the germline V gene are PRHDT and FYEKMQ (reference sequence). The length of the CDR3 is 15 residues. The chain's CDR3 is CASSLGSTSFNEQFF. The CDR3 DNA is TGTGCCAGCAGCCTAGGATCCACTAGCTTCAATGAGCAGTTCTTC.

The rearrangement uses TRBV24-1 and TRBJ2-5; 8 nucleotides match TRBD1. After removal of 4 bases from V and 2 bases from J, the junction contained 8 bases not matched to a gene. Germline CDR1 reads KGHDR; CDR2 reads SFDVKD. The CDR3 runs 16 residues. The CDR3 loop reads CATSDVRQGLQETQYF. The CDR3 bases are TGTGCCACCAGTGACGTCCGACAGGGGCTACAAGAGACCCAGTACTTC.

The chain couples TRBV9 to TRBJ2-3; no clear D. This CDR3 comprises 16 residues. Trimming took off 4 bases at V and 0 bases at J, with 15 bases between the two ends. Looked up from germline, CDR1 is SGDLS and CDR2 is YYNGEE. The DNA for the CDR3 is TGTGCCAGCAGCCAATATGGAGATCGTAGCACAGATACGCAGTATTTT. This gives the protein CASSQYGDRSTDTQYF.

The chain has TRBV11-2 and TRBJ2-3; TRBD1 might be the D (5 bases). Germline CDR1 and CDR2: SGHAT and FQNNGV. CDR3 length: 20 amino acids. Trimming removed 0 bases from V and 1 base from J, with 23 bases in between. The CDR3 DNA follows: TGTGCCAGCAGCTTAGACCCCTTCCCAGGGTGGAGCGATCGCACAGATACGCAGTATTTT. Encoded protein: CASSLDPFPGWSDRTDTQYF. The variable domain in full, with the rest retrieved from reference TRBV11-2 and TRBJ2-3, is EAGVAQSPRYKIIEKRQSVAFWCNPISGHATLYWYQQILGQGPKLLIQFQNNGVVDDSQLPKDRFSAERLKGVDSTLKIQPAKLEDSAVYLCASSLDPFPGWSDRTDTQYFGPGTRLTVL.

This clone came up a few times. The CDR3 nucleotides read TGTGCCAGCAGCCATCTCCTAGCGGGATCCTACGAGCAGTACTTC. Encoded protein: CASSHLLAGSYEQYF. The chain recombines TRBV3-1 (or the pseudogene TRBV3-2) with TRBJ2-7, with 9 bases lining up with TRBD2. V gave up 3 bases and J gave up 1 base; unmatched junction bases: 4. Germline V CDR1 and CDR2: LGHDT, YNNKEL (reference sequence). The length of the CDR3 is 15 residues.

V gene TRBV5-1 combines with J gene TRBJ2-1; D uncertain. There are 14 residues in the CDR3. Germline V lookup: CDR1 SGHRS, CDR2 YFSETQ. V lost 0 bases and J lost 7, with 11 bases in between. The CDR3 spells CASSLALIENEQFF. The CDR3 bases are TGCGCCAGCAGCTTGGCCCTTATTGAGAATGAGCAGTTCTTC.

The chain combines TRBV6-5 with TRBJ2-2; a weak D match, TRBD2 (5 bases). The germline CDR1 and CDR2 sequences are MNHEY and SVGAGI. The CDR3 has 15 amino acids. Deletions cut 5 bases from V and 7 bases from J, with 17 bases between. This CDR3 is CASSPTGFLGGELFF. The CDR3 DNA is TGTGCCAGCAGTCCGACGGGATTCCTCGGCGGGGAGCTGTTTTTT.

The chain joins TRBV27 to TRBJ2-7; 10 nucleotides align to TRBD1. CDR1 and CDR2 from the germline V gene are MNHEY and SMNVEV (reference sequence). V gave up 2 bases and J gave up 5 bases; unmatched junction bases: 6. The CDR3 extends over 15 amino acids. This chain's CDR3 is CASSLGQGVSNEQYV. The DNA of the CDR3 is TGTGCCAGCAGTTTAGGACAGGGGGTGAGCAACGAGCAGTACGTC.